Below are 17 T cell receptor beta chains sequenced from a single sample in a study of blood T cells in healthy people across ages. A second PCR, run for roughly 7 to 12 cycles, used a sample-barcoded 5' primer plus a J-beta primer mix. Each CDR3 protein gets one entry after TCRdb re-called the 5' RACE reads with MiXCR. The sample records roughly 720,000 distinct CDR3 sequences, approximately 53% being singletons. Sequencing was done on a sample of blood. These receptors all come from an older man in good health.

The table lists this clonotype with a few counts. This chain joins TRBV6-6 and TRBJ1-6; possibly TRBD1 for D (6 bases). Germline CDR1 is MNHNY and CDR2 is SVGAGI (reference sequence). Trimming removed 2 bases at V and 13 bases at J, with 15 bases between. This CDR3 has 14 amino acids. As DNA, the CDR3 is TGTGCCAGCAGTTACCCCACAGGGAAGAGGCCCCTCCACTTT. Amino acids: CASSYPTGKRPLHF.

This clonotype was seen a handful of times. The CDR3 reads CASSRDQNEQFF. The CDR3 DNA reads as TGTGCCAGCAGCCGAGACCAGAATGAGCAGTTCTTC. This chain joins TRBV7-9 and TRBJ2-1; D not certain. The germline V gene encodes CDR1 SEHNR and CDR2 FQNEAQ (reference sequence). Deletions cut 5 bases from V and 7 bases from J, with 9 bases between. The CDR3 runs 12 residues.

The rearrangement uses TRBV28 and TRBJ2-5, with 7 bases aligning to TRBD1. The DNA end is a closer match to TRBJ2-7, so the J assignment may be wrong. CDR3 length equals 14 residues. Germline V CDR1 and CDR2: MDHEN, SYDVKM. The CDR3 DNA reads as TGTGCCAGCAGGCCGACAGGGTCGGCCTACGAGCAGTACTTC. Amino acids: CASRPTGSAYEQYF.

This clonotype was observed a few times. V and J are TRBV20-1 and TRBJ2-3, with D maybe TRBD2 (6 bases). This CDR3 is built from 15 residues. Trimming stripped 0 bases from V and 0 bases from J, with 10 bases between. CDR1 and CDR2 from the germline V gene are DFQATT and SNEGSKA (reference sequence). The CDR3 DNA sequence: TGCAGTGCTAGAGATGCGGGGAAAAGCACAGATACGCAGTATTTT. It is translated as CSARDAGKSTDTQYF.

This clonotype appeared a few times. V usage is TRBV5-1 and J usage is TRBJ2-7; no clear D gene. Germline V CDR1 and CDR2: SGHRS, YFSETQ. This CDR3 contains 16 residues. The V end was cut by 0 bases, the J end by 0 bases, with 13 bases between. The chain's CDR3 is CASSLEAAGSSYEQYF. CDR3 DNA: TGCGCCAGCAGCTTGGAGGCGGCTGGTTCCTCCTACGAGCAGTACTTC.

The CDR3: CATAWGQETQYF. In DNA, the CDR3 is TGTGCCACAGCGTGGGGTCAAGAGACCCAGTACTTC. V gene TRBV2 combines with J gene TRBJ2-5; D is undetermined. The germline gives CDR1 SNHLY, CDR2 FYNNEI. This CDR3 has 12 residues. V dropped 10 bases and J dropped 2 bases, with 11 bases sitting between them.

V usage is TRBV6-2 or TRBV6-3 and J usage is TRBJ2-5; tentatively, D is TRBD1 or TRBD2 (6 bases each). Trimming took off 2 bases at V and 5 bases at J, with 15 bases between the two ends. The CDR3 length is 15 residues. In germline, CDR1 is MNHEY, CDR2 SVGEGT. CDR3 protein: CASSYLGGQGETQYF. CDR3 bases: TGTGCCAGCAGTTACCTAGGGGGGCAGGGGGAGACCCAGTACTTC.

In its sample, this clonotype was seen a few times. This chain uses TRBV6-5 with TRBJ2-7; D is uncertain. The germline V gene has CDR1 MNHEY and CDR2 SVGAGI. Trimming removed 4 bases at V and 3 bases at J, with 13 bases between. This CDR3 has 14 residues. This CDR3 reads CASSLGNRNYEQYF. For the CDR3, the DNA is TGTGCCAGCAGTTTAGGTAACCGCAACTACGAGCAGTACTTC.

The chain uses TRBV24-1 and TRBJ2-5, with D tentatively TRBD1 (5 bases). Germline V gene sequence: CDR1 KGHDR, CDR2 SFDVKD. With 5 bases removed from V and 5 bases from J, the gap between germline ends came to 11 bases. The CDR3 covers 13 residues. The CDR3 bases are TGTGCCACCAGTGCCCCTAAGGGGGAGACCCAGTACTTC. Amino acid sequence: CATSAPKGETQYF.

Ten or more counts support this clonotype. The V and J genes are TRBV7-2 and TRBJ2-3; weak D call: TRBD2 (6 bases). This CDR3 is built from 14 residues. Trimming took 4 bases from V and 14 from J, leaving 22 bases between them. Germline values: CDR1 SGHTA, CDR2 FQGNSA. CDR3 in amino acids: CASSYGTYRGYAYF. The CDR3 nucleotides read TGTGCCAGCAGCTACGGGACTTACCGGGGATACGCGTATTTT.

This chain connects TRBV7-3 to TRBJ2-3; D perhaps matches TRBD2 (5 bases). The CDR3 is 13 residues long. V was shortened by 4 bases and J by 3 bases, with 8 bases between the two germline ends. CDR1 SGHTA and CDR2 FQGTGA come from the germline V gene. The CDR3 bases are TGTGCCAGCAGCTACCGGAGGACAGATACGCAGTATTTT. Its translation is CASSYRRTDTQYF. The full variable domain, rest sourced from reference TRBV7-3 and TRBJ2-3, is GAGVSQTPSNKVTEKGKYVELRCDPISGHTALYWYRQSLGQGPEFLIYFQGTGAADDSGLPNDRFFAVRPEGSVSTLKIQRTERGDSAVYLCASSYRRTDTQYFGPGTRLTVL.

The genes are TRBV12-3 or TRBV12-4 and TRBJ1-2; D remains unclear. V lost 3 bases to trimming and J lost 2 bases, with 13 bases between them. The CDR3 extends over 15 amino acids. DNA of the CDR3: TGTGCCAGCAGTTTGTCTAGGCGGGGAAACTATGGCTACACCTTC. Residues: CASSLSRRGNYGYTF.

The chain is built from TRBV4-1 and TRBJ1-4, with 9 bases lining up with TRBD1. There are 15 residues in the CDR3. V lost 2 bases to trimming and J lost 5 bases; unmatched junction nucleotides: 3. Germline assignment: CDR1 MGHRA and CDR2 YSYEKL. DNA for the CDR3: TGCGCCAGCAGCCAAAACAGGGGGCGGAATGAAAAACTGTTTTTT. It translates to CASSQNRGRNEKLFF.

This clonotype was seen a few times. The rearrangement links TRBV7-3 to TRBJ2-3; D uncertain. The CDR3 loop spans 15 amino acids. Germline V gene lookup returns CDR1 SGHTA and CDR2 FQGTGA. Trimming left V 5 bases short and J 2 bases short, with 14 bases between. The DNA for the CDR3 is TGTGCCAGCAGCCCCTTTAGTAGGGTCACAGATACGCAGTATTTT. This gives the protein CASSPFSRVTDTQYF.

The chain combines TRBV6-6 with TRBJ2-7; D possibly matches TRBD1 or TRBD2 (5 bases each). The CDR3 is 15 residues long. CDR1 is MNHNY, CDR2 SVGAGI, per germline (reference sequence). The V gene lost 5 bases and the J gene lost 0 bases, with 14 bases spanning the gap. The CDR3 sequence is CASSDGQGVSYEQYF. CDR3 nucleotides: TGTGCCAGCAGTGACGGGCAGGGAGTCTCCTACGAGCAGTACTTC.

This clonotype occurred a few times. The J gene is TRBJ2-3, the V gene TRBV3-1, with 12 nucleotides matching TRBD2. Germline assignment: CDR1 LGHDT and CDR2 YNNKEL (reference sequence). The CDR3 consists of 17 residues. V was clipped by 2 bases and J by 14 bases; unmatched bases: 17. The DNA of the CDR3 is TGTGCCAGCAGCCAAACGACTAGCGGGAGTCGGAGCGGATACGCGTATTTT. Translated, it gives CASSQTTSGSRSGYAYF.

With regard to this clonotype: Being one base from a much bigger clone, this may be a read error. This chain links TRBV3-1 with TRBJ2-2, with D perhaps matching TRBD1 (6 bases). This CDR3 has 16 amino acids. Germline CDR1 and CDR2: LGHDT and YNNKEL (reference sequence). CDR3 sequence: CASSQDTGSNAGELFF. The CDR3 region has the DNA TGTGCCAGCAGCCAAGATACAGGGTCGAACGCCGGGGAGCTGTTTTTT.